These T cell receptor beta chains were read from a single sample in a study of cytomegalovirus exposure and HLA in healthy donors. Profiling relied on immunoSEQ multiplex PCR, and the TCRdb table lists in-frame clones only, not all of them. Among roughly 80,000 clones listed, 94% were seen once. Sequenced input: PBMCs. Source of these receptors: a woman younger than 35 in good health and CMV-seronegative. Each CDR3 is given with its conserved first and last residue. A D gene is named only where the DNA matches it firmly. Rows give clone size only sometimes, using once, few, many, or a class for an expanded clone.

v_call	j_call	clone_size	d_call	cdr3_nt	cdr3_aa
TRBV30	TRBJ2-7	NA	NA	TGTGCCTGGAGCCCTGGCCGTGGCGGAGACTACGAGCAGTACTTC	CAWSPGRGGDYEQYF
TRBV10-2	TRBJ2-5	NA	NA	TGCGCCAGCAGTGAGTCGGTAGAGGGTAGCGGTAACCAAGAGACCCAGTACTTC	CASSESVEGSGNQETQYF
TRBV11-3	TRBJ2-5	once	TRBD1	TGTGCCAGCAGCTTAGGAGGACAGGGGCAAGAGACCCAGTACTTC	CASSLGGQGQETQYF
TRBV19	TRBJ2-1	NA	TRBD2	TGTGCCAGTAGTAAACCCGGGACTAGCGGGTTCCGTGAGCAGTTCTTC	CASSKPGTSGFREQFF
TRBV10-3	TRBJ2-7	NA	NA	TGTGCCACCGGAGGACGTGAAGGATCCTACGAGCAGTACTTC	CATGGREGSYEQYF
TRBV9	TRBJ1-6	NA	NA	TGTGCCAGCAGCGTAGGGCAGTTGAATTCACCCCTCCACTTT	CASSVGQLNSPLHF
TRBV29-1	TRBJ1-1	NA	TRBD1	TGCAGCGTTGACACCGGGACAGGGTTAAAAAGGCTGAACACTGAAGCTTTCTTT	CSVDTGTGLKRLNTEAFF
TRBV19	TRBJ1-1	NA	NA	TGTGCCAGTAGTGGAGGGTACACTGAAGCTTTCTTT	CASSGGYTEAFF
TRBV2	TRBJ2-1	NA	TRBD2	TGTGCCAGCAGTGAAAATGCGGGAGTTTCGAATGAGCAGTTCTTC	CASSENAGVSNEQFF
TRBV13	TRBJ2-2	once	TRBD1	TGTGCCAGCAGCGTCGACAGGGCCACCGGGGAGCTGTTTTTT	CASSVDRATGELFF
TRBV6-5	TRBJ2-1	NA	NA	TGTGCCAGCAGCGGACTCTCCTTGAGGAATGAGCAGTTCTTC	CASSGLSLRNEQFF
TRBV2	TRBJ2-5	NA	NA	TGTGCCAGCAACTCCATGGGGGCCGCCGAGTACTTC	CASNSMGAAEYF
TRBV19	TRBJ1-5	NA	NA	TGTGCCAGTAGCCATTCGGGAGCAAGAGGGAGGGGCAATCAGCCCCAGCATTTT	CASSHSGARGRGNQPQHF
TRBV5-8	TRBJ2-7	NA	TRBD1	TGTGCCAGCAACCCTTTCTGGGGACAGGGCTACGAGCAGTACTTC	CASNPFWGQGYEQYF
TRBV4-2	TRBJ2-1	NA	TRBD2	TGTGCCAGCAAGGGACTAGCGGGAAGCTACAATGAGCAGTTCTTC	CASKGLAGSYNEQFF
TRBV2	TRBJ2-2	NA	NA	TGTGCCAGCAGCCTACAGGGTGCCGGGGAGCTGTTTTTT	CASSLQGAGELFF
TRBV7-9	TRBJ1-2	NA	NA	TGTGCCAGCAGCCAAGGGGTATCCTATGGCTACACCTTC	CASSQGVSYGYTF
TRBV5-5	TRBJ2-1	NA	TRBD2	TGTGCCAGCAGCCCCGGGACTAGCCTATCCTACAATGAGCAGTTCTTC	CASSPGTSLSYNEQFF
TRBV10-3	TRBJ1-3	NA	TRBD1	TGTGCCATCAGTAAAACCGGGACAGGGGTGTCTGGAAACACCATATATTTT	CAISKTGTGVSGNTIYF
TRBV19	TRBJ2-1	NA	TRBD2	TGTGCCACCTCCTTAGCGGGGAACAATGAGCAGTTCTTC	CATSLAGNNEQFF
TRBV18	TRBJ1-2	NA	TRBD1	TGTGCCAGCTCACGGGACAGGGTTGACTATGGCTACACCTTC	CASSRDRVDYGYTF
TRBV4-2	TRBJ1-2	NA	TRBD1	TGTGCCAGCAGCTTCGAACAGGGGGCTTACTATGGCTACACCTTC	CASSFEQGAYYGYTF
TRBV6-5	TRBJ1-1	NA	NA	TGTGCCAGCAGTTACTCCGTGTGGGGCGCTGAAGCTTTCTTT	CASSYSVWGAEAFF
TRBV5-4	TRBJ2-2	once	TRBD2	TGTGCCAGCAGCCCAGCGGGAGCTAACGGGGAGCTGTTTTTT	CASSPAGANGELFF
TRBV7-2	TRBJ2-5	NA	NA	TGTGCCAGCAGCTTCGGGTGGAGGGCCGAAGAGACCCAGTACTTC	CASSFGWRAEETQYF
TRBV2	TRBJ2-4	NA	TRBD2	TGTGCCAGCACCGGGACTAGCGGGAGGGCCGCAGCCAAAAACATTCAGTACTTC	CASTGTSGRAAAKNIQYF
TRBV6-6	TRBJ2-7	NA	TRBD1	TGTGCCAGCAGTTTTACCGCGACAGGGGGCCCCGAGCAGTACTTC	CASSFTATGGPEQYF
TRBV9	TRBJ2-1	NA	TRBD1	TGTGCCAGCAGCGTAGAAGGACAGGGGGCTTACAATGAGCAGTTCTTC	CASSVEGQGAYNEQFF
TRBV2	TRBJ2-1	NA	NA	TGTGCCAGCAGCGGAGCAGGGAATCCTCATGAGCAGTTCTTC	CASSGAGNPHEQFF
TRBV13	TRBJ2-2	NA	TRBD1	TGTGCCAGCAGCTTATTAGCCGGGACAGGGCGAACCGGGGAGCTGTTTTTT	CASSLLAGTGRTGELFF
TRBV28	TRBJ1-2	NA	TRBD1	TGTGCCAGCAGTTTCCTCGGGACAGATACAGCCTATGGCTACACCTTC	CASSFLGTDTAYGYTF
TRBV14	TRBJ2-2	NA	NA	TGTGCCAGCAGCCTTGTCTCCCCCGGGGAGCTGTTTTTT	CASSLVSPGELFF
TRBV6-1	TRBJ1-1	NA	NA	TGTGCCAGCAGCCCCTTGGGGGGGGATACTGAAGCTTTCTTT	CASSPLGGDTEAFF
TRBV6-5	TRBJ1-2	NA	TRBD1	TGTGCCAGCACCCCGCAGGGGGCGGGTGGCTACACCTTC	CASTPQGAGGYTF
TRBV2	TRBJ2-7	NA	NA	TGTGCCAGCAGTGAAGGCGGCAGAGGACTGTACTTC	CASSEGGRGLYF
TRBV20-1	TRBJ1-1	NA	NA	TGTAGTGCCCCCATAGGACTGGTAGCTTTCTTT	CSAPIGLVAFF
TRBV19	TRBJ2-1	NA	TRBD2	TGTGCCAGTAGTCCCTTAAAAGCGGGGGACTACAATGAGCAGTTCTTC	CASSPLKAGDYNEQFF
TRBV9	TRBJ2-1	few	TRBD2	TGTGCCAGCAGCGTGGTAGCGGGAAAAGGTGAGCAGTTCTTC	CASSVVAGKGEQFF
TRBV2	TRBJ2-2	NA	TRBD2	TGTGCCAGCAGTGAAGAGCGGGGGCACACCGGGGAGCTGTTTTTT	CASSEERGHTGELFF
TRBV28	TRBJ2-1	NA	TRBD1	TGTGCCAGCAGTTTGACAGGGACCTACAATGAGCAGTTCTTC	CASSLTGTYNEQFF
TRBV19	TRBJ2-7	NA	TRBD1	TGTGCCAGTAGTATCGCAGGGGGCTTGAGCGAGCAGTACTTC	CASSIAGGLSEQYF
TRBV6-1	TRBJ1-4	NA	NA	TGTGCCAGCAGTGAAGAAAGTGCAGGGGATGAAAAACTGTTTTTT	CASSEESAGDEKLFF
TRBV5-1	TRBJ2-3	NA	TRBD2	TGCGCCAGCAGGACCTCAGCGGGAAAGGACCCAGATACGCAGTATTTT	CASRTSAGKDPDTQYF
TRBV11-2	TRBJ2-1	NA	TRBD2	TGTGCCAGCAGCTTACGGTCTAGCGGGGACCGCTCCTACAATGAGCAGTTCTTC	CASSLRSSGDRSYNEQFF
TRBV28	TRBJ1-3	NA	TRBD1	TGTGCCAGCCAACCGGGACAGGGAAACACCATATATTTT	CASQPGQGNTIYF
TRBV11-1	TRBJ2-3	NA	NA	TGTGCCAGCAGCTGGACTCCCACCAAAGGAGATACGCAGTATTTT	CASSWTPTKGDTQYF
TRBV10-1	TRBJ2-7	NA	NA	TGCGCCAGCCTCGAGGGGGGGGGATACGAGCAGTACTTC	CASLEGGGYEQYF
TRBV28	TRBJ2-7	NA	TRBD2	TGTGCCAGCAGTTCCCAAGAGGAAGCGGGAGAAGAGCACGAGCAGTACTTC	CASSSQEEAGEEHEQYF
TRBV7-9	TRBJ2-5	few	TRBD1	TGTGCCAGCAGCTCGACAGGGATGTGGGAGACCCAGTACTTC	CASSSTGMWETQYF